In its sample, the clone carrying this TCR beta chain was seen many times. Its target is unknown. This CDR3 is built from 18 residues. V was clipped by 2 bases and J by 5 bases, with 22 bases between them. The V gene's germline CDR1 is MNHNS and CDR2 SASEGT. The PBMCs were taken from about 9.7 ml of fresh peripheral blood. The data were taken from a study of T cells in Graves' hyperthyroidism and ophthalmopathy. The wider study: Pretreatment peripheral blood was obtained at initial diagnosis. Whole-study findings and limits: Most expanded thyroid clonotypes above 0.001 also appeared in blood. For ophthalmopathy, model prediction preceded onset by a median approximately 6 months.

Amplification of TCR beta CDR3 regions used RNA as the template. A first-round RT-PCR of the TCR CDR3 used the HTBI primer set. TCRdb re-called the multiplex PCR reads through MiXCR, storing one row per CDR3 protein. The sample yields around 690,000 distinct CDR3 sequences, around 20% seen once. The TCR comes from a man younger than 40 with Graves' ophthalmopathy. This chain joins TRBV6-1 and TRBJ1-5, with a weak D call TRBD1 (5 bases). Material: blood. DNA of the CDR3: TGTGCCAGCAGTGAAAGGGTCGGACACCCCGTGGTGGATCAGCCCCAGCATTTT. This encodes CASSERVGHPVVDQPQHF.